Included here is one T cell receptor (beta chain) sequence, with context. Its antigen is as yet unknown. Single viable CD3+CD4+CD8-CD45RO+ cells were sorted as the memory CD4+ T cells. The ends lost 3 bases at V and 0 bases at J; junction bases unmatched: 8. Germline CDR1 reads MGHRA; CDR2 reads YSYEKL. This CDR3 is 17 amino acids long. Sequencing was performed with immunoSEQ multiplex PCR; in TCRdb, only in-frame clones are kept and a portion is missing. Among around 38,000 clones listed, around 78% were seen once. The data were obtained in a study of memory CD4+ T cells and cytomegalovirus serostatus. Overall study context: This sample comes from healthy Belgian adults, roughly nine CMV seropositive, around 26 seronegative. The study's findings and limits: CD4+ memory repertoires contained about 40% of the roughly 150 reported CMV TCRbeta sequences. Suggested: most of the CMV-linked TCR signature lies in CD4+ memory cells. CMV serostatus prediction reached median AUC about 0.96, or 0.93 with US-trained model.

The sequence was obtained from an adult in good health and CMV-seronegative. Input material: memory CD4+ T cells from blood. The chain combines TRBV4-1 with TRBJ2-4; TRBD2 matches at 7 bases. The CDR3 loop reads CASSQGGRAIAKNIQYF. CDR3 nucleotides: TGCGCCAGCAGCCAGGGAGGGAGGGCGATAGCCAAAAACATTCAGTACTTC.